A selection of T cell receptor beta chains follows, all from one sample in a study of TIL therapy for anti-PD-1-resistant metastatic lung cancer. Clones were sequenced by immunoSEQ multiplex PCR, and TCRdb holds only the in-frame ones, with some missing. The sample has 30,000 to 45,000 clones, more than 60% seen once. The material sequenced was blood, taken at baseline. These receptors all stem from a person between 25 and 80 years old with non-small cell lung cancer. CDR3s include the opening cysteine and the closing phenylalanine or tryptophan. D genes are given only for firm matches. Clone size appears in some rows only: once, few, many, or a class for an expanded clone.

>TRBV21-1|NA|TRBJ1-2|NA
CANVRDGYTF
TGTGCGAACGTAAGGGATGGCTACACCTTC
>TRBV18|NA|TRBJ2-5|TRBD2
CASSPQRGGQETQYF
TGTGCCAGCTCCCCCCAGCGGGGTGGGCAAGAGACCCAGTACTTC
>TRBV6-6|NA|TRBJ1-6|NA
CASSYSGPYNSPLHF
TGTGCCAGCAGTTACTCGGGACCCTATAATTCACCCCTCCACTTT
>TRBV15|NA|TRBJ1-4|NA
CATRRGVGEKLFF
TGTGCCACCCGAAGGGGGGTCGGTGAAAAACTGTTTTTT
>TRBV25-1|NA|TRBJ1-6|TRBD1
CASSDWDRTYNSPLHF
TGTGCCAGCAGTGATTGGGACAGGACGTATAATTCACCCCTCCACTTT
>TRBV7-6|NA|TRBJ2-7|NA
CASSLLTGNSYEQYF
TGTGCCAGCAGCTTACTCACAGGAAATTCCTACGAGCAGTACTTC
>TRBV7-8|NA|TRBJ2-7|TRBD1
CASSSRGQGPYEQYF
TGTGCCAGCAGCTCCCGAGGACAGGGACCCTACGAGCAGTACTTC
>TRBV5-5|NA|TRBJ2-3|NA
CASSLLESTDTQYF
TGTGCCAGCAGCTTGCTCGAGAGCACAGATACGCAGTATTTT
>TRBV9|NA|TRBJ1-1|TRBD1
CASSDPGQGAAEAFF
TGTGCCAGCAGCGATCCGGGACAGGGGGCCGCTGAAGCTTTCTTT
>TRBV5-1|NA|TRBJ2-7|TRBD1
CASSTGQGVYEQYF
TGCGCCAGCAGCACTGGACAGGGGGTATACGAGCAGTACTTC
>TRBV6-1|NA|TRBJ1-2|NA
CASSDGTSNYGYTF
TGTGCCAGCAGTGATGGGACTTCTAACTATGGCTACACCTTC
>TRBV7-2|NA|TRBJ2-1|NA
CASSLALFLSNEQFF
TGTGCCAGCAGCTTAGCGCTTTTCCTTTCCAATGAGCAGTTCTTC
>TRBV5-4|NA|TRBJ1-1|TRBD1
CASSRTGVTEAFF
TGTGCCAGCAGCCGTACAGGGGTCACTGAAGCTTTCTTT
>TRBV5-1|NA|TRBJ2-1|NA
CASSLEQGTTEQFF
TGCGCCAGCAGCTTGGAACAGGGAACAACTGAGCAGTTCTTC
>TRBV6-5|NA|TRBJ2-3|TRBD2
CASSYFSGDTQYF
TGTGCCAGCAGTTACTTTAGCGGGGATACGCAGTATTTT
>TRBV7-9|NA|TRBJ1-1|TRBD1
CASTYIQGASVLPLAFF
TGTGCCAGCACATATATCCAGGGGGCCTCCGTACTTCCTTTGGCTTTCTTT
>TRBV7-2|NA|TRBJ2-7|NA
CASSSTGFSYEQYF
TGTGCCAGCAGCTCTACAGGGTTCTCCTACGAGCAGTACTTC
>TRBV14|few|TRBJ1-2|TRBD1
CASSWDRANYGYTF
TGTGCCAGCAGCTGGGACAGGGCTAACTATGGCTACACCTTC
>TRBV11-2|NA|TRBJ1-1|NA
CASIQQVNTEAFF
TGTGCCAGCATCCAACAGGTTAACACTGAAGCTTTCTTT
>TRBV9|NA|TRBJ2-1|NA
CASSPPGTSIGYNEQFF
TGTGCCAGCAGCCCTCCCGGGACTTCGATCGGCTACAATGAGCAGTTCTTC
>TRBV7-9|NA|TRBJ2-5|NA
CASSLESETQYF
TGTGCCAGCAGCTTAGAGTCTGAGACCCAGTACTTC
>TRBV9|once|TRBJ2-7|TRBD2
CASSPDGLVREQYF
TGTGCCAGCAGCCCGGACGGACTAGTCCGCGAGCAGTACTTC
>TRBV18|NA|TRBJ1-3|NA
CASSPLIRQTSGNTIYF
TGTGCCAGCTCACCACTGATCCGTCAGACCTCTGGAAACACCATATATTTT
>TRBV27|NA|TRBJ1-3|NA
CASSFTGGTGNTIYF
TGTGCCAGCAGTTTTACGGGGGGGACTGGAAACACCATATATTTT
>TRBV29-1|NA|TRBJ2-7|TRBD1
CSGTHRDRGYEQYF
TGCAGCGGGACCCATCGGGACAGGGGCTACGAGCAGTACTTC
>TRBV19|NA|TRBJ1-2|NA
CASSRDVGGGYTF
TGTGCCAGTAGCCGGGATGTTGGGGGTGGCTACACCTTC
>TRBV5-6|NA|TRBJ1-2|TRBD1
CASYGTGRLVPTF
TGTGCCAGCTACGGGACAGGGCGGTTAGTCCCCACCTTC
>TRBV19|few|TRBJ2-2|NA
CASRPRLGDRNTGELFF
TGTGCCAGTAGACCGCGGTTGGGGGACCGGAACACCGGGGAGCTGTTTTTT
>TRBV4-1|NA|TRBJ2-7|NA
CASSGIFGAEQYF
TGCGCCAGCTCCGGGATATTTGGTGCCGAGCAGTACTTC
>TRBV7-2|NA|TRBJ2-7|TRBD2
CASSSAGERYEQYF
TGTGCCAGCAGCTCAGCGGGAGAGCGCTACGAGCAGTACTTC
>TRBV4-1|NA|TRBJ2-7|TRBD2
CASSPRLAGGSYEQYF
TGCGCCAGCAGCCCGAGACTAGCGGGGGGATCCTACGAGCAGTACTTC
>TRBV20-1|few|TRBJ1-1|NA
CSARRGEAFF
TGCAGTGCTAGAAGGGGGGAAGCTTTCTTT
>TRBV18|NA|TRBJ1-4|NA
CASSPPEAAYGEKLFF
TGTGCCAGCTCACCACCTGAGGCGGCATATGGTGAAAAACTGTTTTTT
>TRBV15|NA|TRBJ1-2|TRBD1
CATSRGRDRVFGYTF
TGTGCCACCAGCAGAGGAAGGGACAGGGTGTTCGGCTACACCTTC
>TRBV6-1|few|TRBJ2-7|NA
CASRPDSYEQYF
TGTGCCAGCAGACCAGACAGCTACGAGCAGTACTTC
>TRBV10-1|NA|TRBJ1-5|NA
CASSYRTHSNQPQHF
TGCGCCAGCAGTTACCGGACACATAGCAATCAGCCCCAGCATTTT
>TRBV25-1|NA|TRBJ2-1|NA
CASSEGSGHNEQFF
TGTGCCAGCAGTGAAGGGTCGGGCCACAATGAGCAGTTCTTC
>TRBV4-3|NA|TRBJ1-1|NA
CASSLSSRANTEAFF
TGCGCCAGCAGCCTAAGCTCCAGAGCGAACACTGAAGCTTTCTTT
>TRBV2|NA|TRBJ2-2|TRBD1
CARRLDRGTGELFF
TGTGCCAGAAGGTTAGACAGGGGCACCGGGGAGCTGTTTTTT
>TRBV11-1|NA|TRBJ2-5|NA
CASSLSPTWAQYF
TGTGCCAGCAGCTTAAGCCCGACGTGGGCCCAGTACTTC
>TRBV5-4|NA|TRBJ2-6|NA
CASSSETGTGANVLTF
TGTGCCAGCAGCTCCGAAACAGGGACCGGGGCCAACGTCCTGACTTTC
>TRBV7-2|NA|TRBJ2-7|NA
CASSFGLGEQYF
TGTGCCAGCAGCTTCGGGCTGGGGGAGCAGTACTTC
>TRBV19|NA|TRBJ2-1|NA
CASSITTPFSYNEQFF
TGTGCCAGTAGTATTACTACTCCGTTCTCCTACAATGAGCAGTTCTTC
>TRBV9|NA|TRBJ2-3|TRBD2
CASSPKIAGTTDTQYF
TGTGCCAGCAGCCCTAAGATAGCGGGGACCACAGATACGCAGTATTTT
>TRBV7-2|NA|TRBJ1-4|TRBD1
CASSLVQGASNEKLFF
TGTGCCAGCAGCTTAGTGCAGGGGGCTTCTAATGAAAAACTGTTTTTT
>TRBV5-1|NA|TRBJ2-1|TRBD2
CASSLALAGQQGEQFF
TGCGCCAGCAGCTTGGCGCTAGCGGGGCAACAGGGTGAGCAGTTCTTC
>TRBV28|NA|TRBJ2-3|NA
CASTLGVGEGDTQYF
TGTGCCAGCACCCTCGGAGTCGGAGAGGGTGATACGCAGTATTTT
>TRBV28|once|TRBJ1-1|TRBD1
CASRGTDRGPRTEAFF
TGTGCCAGCAGGGGGACGGACAGGGGGCCTCGAACTGAAGCTTTCTTT
>TRBV6-5|NA|TRBJ1-6|TRBD1
CASRDGQGSPLHF
TGTGCCAGCAGGGATGGACAGGGATCACCCCTCCACTTT